The rows below give T cell receptor beta chains drawn from one sample of a study of blood T cell repertoires in COVID-19. Measured with immunoSEQ multiplex PCR; TCRdb has only the in-frame clones, and not every one. The sample records a few hundred thousand clones, approximately 87% being singletons. Material: peripheral blood. These receptors came from a man in his fifties or sixties with acute or convalescent COVID-19. CDR3s include the opening cysteine and the closing phenylalanine or tryptophan. The order of the fields is clone size, V gene, J gene, D gene, CDR3 protein, CDR3 DNA. A D gene is named only where the DNA matches it firmly. A row's size may be missing; if present it is once, few, many or a size class.

.	TRBV27	TRBJ2-7	TRBD1	CASQKGQKYEQYF	TGTGCCAGCCAAAAGGGACAGAAGTACGAGCAGTACTTC
.	TRBV3-1/TRBV3-2	TRBJ2-5	TRBD2	CASSHGRTSGFLETQYF	TGTGCCAGCAGCCACGGACGGACTAGCGGCTTCCTAGAGACCCAGTACTTC
.	TRBV28	TRBJ1-1	.	CASSMTGSGRTEAFF	TGTGCCAGCAGTATGACCGGGTCTGGTCGCACTGAAGCTTTCTTT
once	TRBV6-1	TRBJ1-2	.	CASSDRGDYGYTF	TGTGCCAGCAGTGACAGGGGTGACTATGGCTACACCTTC
.	TRBV4-2	TRBJ2-5	.	CASSQDPRGTQYF	TGTGCCAGCAGCCAAGATCCACGGGGAACCCAGTACTTC
.	TRBV11-2	TRBJ2-3	.	CASSPLDTQYF	TGTGCCAGCAGCCCCTTAGATACGCAGTATTTT
.	TRBV10-3	TRBJ2-2	TRBD2	CAISESGGMNTGELFF	TGTGCCATCAGTGAGTCCGGGGGGATGAACACCGGGGAGCTGTTTTTT
.	TRBV4-3	TRBJ1-6	TRBD1	CASSQIQGAQDSPLHF	TGCGCCAGCAGCCAGATTCAGGGGGCGCAAGATTCACCCCTCCACTTT
.	TRBV4-3	TRBJ2-1	TRBD2	CASSQGVAGLVNEQFF	TGCGCCAGCAGCCAAGGGGTAGCGGGATTAGTAAATGAGCAGTTCTTC
.	TRBV24-1	TRBJ2-3	.	CATSDRGGSTDTQYF	TGTGCCACCAGTGATCGTGGCGGGAGCACAGATACGCAGTATTTT